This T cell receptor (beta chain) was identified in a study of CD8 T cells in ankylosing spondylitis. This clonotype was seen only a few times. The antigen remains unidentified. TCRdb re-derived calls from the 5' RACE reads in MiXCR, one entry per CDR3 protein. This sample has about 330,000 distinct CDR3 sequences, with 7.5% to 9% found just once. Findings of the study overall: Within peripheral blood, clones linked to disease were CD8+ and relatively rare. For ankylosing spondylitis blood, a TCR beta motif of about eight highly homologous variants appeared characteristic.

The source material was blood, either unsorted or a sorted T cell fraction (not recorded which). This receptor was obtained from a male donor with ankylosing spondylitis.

The CDR3 DNA sequence: TGCGCCAGCAGCTGGCCAACTTACAGCGGTGAATCCTACAATGAGCAGTTCTTC. Amino acids: CASSWPTYSGESYNEQFF. The V call is TRBV5-1, the J call TRBJ2-1; D perhaps matches TRBD2 (5 bases). V lost 3 bases, J lost 1 base, and 20 bases lay in between. The CDR3 extends over 18 amino acids. Germline CDR1 is SGHRS and CDR2 is YFSETQ.